These T cell receptor beta chains were read from a single sample in a study of blood T cell repertoires in COVID-19. Clones were sequenced by immunoSEQ multiplex PCR, and TCRdb holds only the in-frame ones, with some missing. The repertoire holds about 20,000 clones, with approximately 90% as singletons. Specimen: peripheral blood. All receptors derive from a human donor in a cohort sampled during active COVID-19. CDR3s include the opening cysteine and the closing phenylalanine or tryptophan. D genes are given only for firm matches. Only part of the rows carry a size: once, few, many, or a class if the clone is expanded.

D,size,J,V,CDR3,DNA
NA,NA,TRBJ2-2,TRBV7-8,CASSFGLNTGELFF,TGTGCCAGCAGCTTCGGACTGAACACCGGGGAGCTGTTTTTT
TRBD1,NA,TRBJ1-1,TRBV6-5,CASGTGPGNTEAFF,TGTGCCAGCGGGACAGGGCCTGGCAACACTGAAGCTTTCTTT
NA,NA,TRBJ2-5,TRBV6-1,CASSEWVADFQETQYF,TGTGCCAGCAGTGAGTGGGTAGCGGATTTCCAAGAGACCCAGTACTTC
TRBD1,NA,TRBJ2-5,TRBV18,CASAAAAQGAGETQYF,TGTGCCAGCGCCGCCGCGGCACAGGGGGCTGGAGAGACCCAGTACTTC
NA,NA,TRBJ2-2,TRBV20-1,CSASNGGELFF,TGCAGTGCCTCAAACGGGGGGGAGCTGTTTTTT
TRBD2,NA,TRBJ2-7,TRBV9,CASSTGLAKTYEQYF,TGTGCCAGCAGCACTGGACTAGCGAAAACCTACGAGCAGTACTTC
NA,NA,TRBJ2-2,TRBV24-1,CATSDLDSAGTKGELFF,TGTGCCACCAGTGATTTGGACTCCGCCGGCACCAAAGGGGAGCTGTTTTTT
TRBD1,NA,TRBJ2-1,TRBV7-9,CASSRQGWGYNEQFF,TGTGCCAGCAGCCGACAGGGTTGGGGCTACAATGAGCAGTTCTTC
NA,NA,TRBJ2-3,TRBV7-3,CASSPDFSTDTQYF,TGTGCCAGCAGCCCGGACTTTAGCACAGATACGCAGTATTTT
NA,NA,TRBJ2-3,TRBV4-1,CASSQVLAPDTQYF,TGCGCCAGCAGCCAAGTCCTAGCCCCCGATACGCAGTATTTT
NA,NA,TRBJ2-2,TRBV4-1,CASNKLIGTNTGELFF,TGCGCCAGCAACAAACTAATCGGTACGAACACCGGGGAGCTGTTTTTT
TRBD1,NA,TRBJ1-3,TRBV28,CASSPQGAASGNTIYF,TGTGCCAGCAGCCCACAGGGGGCGGCCTCTGGAAACACCATATATTTT
NA,NA,TRBJ1-6,TRBV5-1,CASSPAAEGFNSPLHF,TGCGCCAGCAGCCCCGCGGCGGAGGGGTTTAATTCACCCCTCCACTTT
NA,NA,TRBJ2-1,TRBV7-8,CASSPGNEQFF,TGTGCCAGCAGCCCAGGTAATGAGCAGTTCTTC
NA,NA,TRBJ2-1,TRBV24-1,CATSDLSGGGDEQFF,TGTGCCACCAGTGATTTATCGGGTGGCGGGGATGAGCAGTTCTTC
NA,NA,TRBJ2-1,TRBV5-1,CASTYGGVGNEQFF,TGCGCCAGCACCTATGGAGGGGTGGGCAATGAGCAGTTCTTC
NA,once,TRBJ2-1,TRBV28,CASRTDSSYNEQFF,TGTGCCAGCAGGACGGACAGCTCCTACAATGAGCAGTTCTTC
TRBD1,NA,TRBJ1-5,TRBV19,CASSEGARSNQPQHF,TGTGCCAGTAGTGAGGGGGCCCGAAGCAATCAGCCCCAGCATTTT
NA,NA,TRBJ2-1,TRBV5-1,CASSLVVDEQFF,TGCGCCAGCAGCTTGGTTGTCGATGAGCAGTTCTTC
TRBD1,once,TRBJ1-2,TRBV29-1,CSVVDPGTGDGYTF,TGCAGCGTGGTCGACCCCGGGACAGGGGATGGCTACACCTTC
NA,NA,TRBJ1-4,TRBV5-1,CASSLPDSSAEKLFF,TGCGCCAGCAGCTTACCGGACAGCTCCGCTGAAAAACTGTTTTTT
NA,NA,TRBJ1-2,TRBV7-9,CASSLGQGSGYTF,TGTGCCAGCAGCTTAGGTCAGGGGAGCGGCTACACCTTC
TRBD1,NA,TRBJ2-7,TRBV2,CASQGVGGTYEQYF,TGTGCCAGCCAGGGGGTTGGGGGAACCTACGAGCAGTACTTC
TRBD1,NA,TRBJ1-2,TRBV18,CASSPRATGAILGYGYTF,TGTGCCAGCTCACCACGTGCGACAGGGGCGATCTTGGGCTATGGCTACACCTTC